Each of the 22 T cell receptor beta chains below was sequenced from the same sample in a study of shared clonotypes between healthy human individuals. The protocol was immunoSEQ multiplex PCR, while the TCRdb copy is restricted to in-frame clones and leaves out a portion. Of some 1,100,000 clones in the sample, approximately 80% are singletons; the top ten hold about 0.52%. Sequencing was done on a sample of memory CD4+ T cells from PBMCs. This sample's subset: CD45RA-negative fraction. Source of these receptors: a man aged 18 to 29 in good health. Some clones in this sample may be carry-over from other donors' samples.

The genes are TRBV28 and TRBJ1-1; possible D gene TRBD1, 5 bases. This CDR3 has 17 residues. Germline loops: CDR1 MDHEN, CDR2 SYDVKM. The ends were cut back, 2 bases at V and 1 base at J, with 17 bases in the middle. The chain's CDR3 is CASSLTGRRGRNTEAFF. CDR3 DNA: TGTGCCAGCAGTTTAACGGGACGGCGGGGAAGGAACACTGAAGCTTTCTTT.

V usage is TRBV28 and J usage is TRBJ2-7; D is possibly TRBD2 (5 bases). This CDR3 is 14 amino acids long. Germline assignment: CDR1 MDHEN and CDR2 SYDVKM. The V and J ends lost 4 bases and 0 bases respectively, with 10 bases between them. The CDR3 is CASSSGGYSYEQYF. The CDR3 DNA reads TGTGCCAGCAGTTCTGGCGGGTACTCCTACGAGCAGTACTTC.

V usage is TRBV5-1 and J usage is TRBJ2-1; TRBD2 agrees at 11 bases. The CDR3 spans 16 residues. The germline V gene has CDR1 SGHRS and CDR2 YFSETQ. V lost 4 bases and J lost 3; bases outside the gene matches: 6. The chain's CDR3 is CASSLNGLAGYNEQFF. As DNA, the CDR3 is TGCGCCAGCAGCCTAAACGGACTAGCGGGCTACAATGAGCAGTTCTTC. The full variable domain, in which reference TRBV5-1 and TRBJ2-1 provide the parts outside the CDR3, is KAGVTQTPRYLIKTRGQQVTLSCSPISGHRSVSWYQQTPGQGLQFLFEYFSETQRNKGNFPGRFSGRQFSNSRSEMNVSTLELGDSALYLCASSLNGLAGYNEQFFGPGTRLTVL.

The chain links TRBV7-2 to TRBJ2-1, with D perhaps TRBD1 (6 bases). Per germline, CDR1 SGHTA and CDR2 FQGNSA. Deletions cut 2 bases from V and 7 bases from J, with 12 bases between. The CDR3 runs to 14 residues. The CDR3 region is CASSLLRGRNEQFF. DNA for the CDR3: TGTGCCAGCAGCTTATTGAGGGGGAGAAATGAGCAGTTCTTC.

A word on this clone: This sample includes further DNA sequences coding for the same CDR3. The chain links TRBV5-1 to TRBJ1-4; no clear D. From germline, CDR1 is SGHRS and CDR2 YFSETQ. This CDR3 comprises 14 residues. V dropped 0 bases and J dropped 7 bases, with 10 bases sitting between them. The CDR3, as DNA: TGCGCCAGCAGCTTGGTGGGCAATGGTGAAAAACTGTTTTTT. This sequence encodes CASSLVGNGEKLFF.

The chain couples TRBV4-2 to TRBJ2-5; 7 bases are a match to TRBD1. V lost 4 bases, J lost 0 bases, and 5 bases stayed unmatched. CDR3 length: 15 residues. Germline CDR1 LGHNA, CDR2 YNFKEQ. The CDR3 region is CASSRTGQNQETQYF. In DNA, the CDR3 is TGTGCCAGCAGCCGTACGGGACAGAACCAAGAGACCCAGTACTTC.

This chain joins TRBV27 and TRBJ2-3, with no clear D. V lost 2 bases and J lost 11, with 17 bases in between. The CDR3 totals 14 residues. CDR1 MNHEY and CDR2 SMNVEV come from the germline V gene (reference sequence). CDR3 sequence: CASSLDHPDTQQYF. The CDR3 bases are TGTGCCAGCAGTTTAGATCATCCAGATACGCAGCAGTATTTT.

The chain is built from TRBV5-6 and TRBJ1-5; no reliable D call. Trimming took off 0 bases at V and 12 bases at J, with 13 bases between the two ends. This CDR3 region has 13 residues. The germline V gene has CDR1 SGHDT and CDR2 YYEEEE. For the CDR3, the DNA is TGTGCCAGCAGCTTGGCCTCTGTAGGAGTCCAGCATTTT. Translation: CASSLASVGVQHF.

V gene TRBV27 combines with J gene TRBJ2-1; 9 bases agree with TRBD1. The trim removed 5 bases at V and 4 bases at J, leaving 12 bases unmatched. Germline V gene data show CDR1 as MNHEY and CDR2 as SMNVEV (reference sequence). There are 17 residues in the CDR3. The CDR3 sequence: CASSPKWGQGFYNEQFF. In nucleotides, the CDR3 is TGTGCCAGCAGTCCCAAGTGGGGACAGGGATTTTACAATGAGCAGTTCTTC.

Note on this clone: Other DNA sequences in the same sample also yield this CDR3. The chain joins TRBV5-1 to TRBJ1-2, with D perhaps TRBD1 (6 bases). Germline CDR1 reads SGHRS; CDR2 reads YFSETQ. Trimming removed 0 bases from V and 4 bases from J, with 10 bases in between. The CDR3 has 14 amino acids. The DNA of the CDR3 is TGCGCCAGCAGCTTGGGGCAGGGGACCTATGGCTACACCTTC. Protein sequence: CASSLGQGTYGYTF. Together with reference TRBV5-1 and TRBJ1-2, the CDR3 gives the full variable domain: KAGVTQTPRYLIKTRGQQVTLSCSPISGHRSVSWYQQTPGQGLQFLFEYFSETQRNKGNFPGRFSGRQFSNSRSEMNVSTLELGDSALYLCASSLGQGTYGYTFGSGTRLTVV.

This chain links TRBV28 with TRBJ1-4; unclear D gene. V lost 5 bases, J lost 8 bases, and 18 bases lay in between. Germline V gene sequence: CDR1 MDHEN, CDR2 SYDVKM. The CDR3 covers 15 residues. The chain's CDR3 is CASSPLGRVSEKLFF. The CDR3 DNA follows: TGTGCCAGCAGTCCCTTGGGAAGAGTAAGCGAAAAACTGTTTTTT.

The chain recombines TRBV7-2 with TRBJ2-7; 10 nucleotides match TRBD2. This CDR3 spans 16 amino acids. Germline V gives CDR1 SGHTA, CDR2 FQGNSA. With V trimmed by 1 base and J by 4 bases, 7 bases remained unmatched. Written as DNA, the CDR3 is TGTGCCAGCAGCTTAGGTGGGGGGACTAGCGTTTACGAGCAGTACTTC. This translates into CASSLGGGTSVYEQYF.

The chain joins TRBV7-8 to TRBJ2-7; TRBD1 aligns across 9 bases. The V segment lost 5 bases and the J segment 6 bases; nucleotides outside the gene matches: 8. CDR1 and CDR2 from the germline V gene are SGHVS and FQNEAQ. This CDR3 has 14 amino acids. The CDR3 nucleotides read TGTGCCAGCAGCCGGGACAGGGAATCCGGCGAGCAGTACTTC. Protein product: CASSRDRESGEQYF.

This chain connects TRBV2 to TRBJ1-2; possible D gene TRBD1, 5 bases. V lost 6 bases and J lost 0, with 14 bases in between. CDR1 SNHLY and CDR2 FYNNEI come from the germline V gene. The CDR3 loop spans 15 amino acids. CDR3 protein: CASRDDRPTNYGYTF. CDR3 coding DNA: TGTGCCAGCAGGGACGACAGACCCACTAACTATGGCTACACCTTC.

The chain recombines TRBV30 with TRBJ2-2, with a tentative D call TRBD2 (6 bases). CDR3 length: 15 residues. Trimming stripped 2 bases from V and 1 base from J, with 11 bases between. In germline, CDR1 is GTSNPN, CDR2 SVGIG (reference sequence). DNA of the CDR3: TGTGCCTGGAGTAATCCCGGGGGGAACACCGGGGAGCTGTTTTTT. It specifies CAWSNPGGNTGELFF.

The chain carries TRBV5-1 and TRBJ2-7, with D perhaps TRBD1 or TRBD2 (5 bases each). Germline V lookup: CDR1 SGHRS, CDR2 YFSETQ. The V end was cut by 4 bases, the J end by 2 bases, with 13 bases between. The CDR3 consists of 14 residues. As DNA, the CDR3 is TGCGCCAGCAGCACCGGGACCGTTGCCTACGAGCAGTACTTC. It specifies CASSTGTVAYEQYF.

This clone is a singleton in its sample. The rearrangement links TRBV5-1 to TRBJ1-2; 7 bases are shared with TRBD1. The trim removed 3 bases at V and 2 bases at J, leaving 4 bases unmatched. This CDR3 is 14 amino acids long. Germline CDR1 reads SGHRS; CDR2 reads YFSETQ. The CDR3 DNA sequence: TGCGCCAGCAGCTCCCTGACAGGGAACTATGGCTACACCTTC. It encodes CASSSLTGNYGYTF.

The V and J genes are TRBV10-3 and TRBJ2-1; D is possibly TRBD1 or TRBD2 (5 bases each). In germline, CDR1 is ENHRY, CDR2 SYGVKD. V lost 7 bases, J lost 7 bases, and 17 bases lay in between. The CDR3 is 14 residues long. The CDR3 DNA sequence: TGTGCCATCACGAGGGACCTCTCCCAAAATGAGCAGTTCTTC. This codes for CAITRDLSQNEQFF.

The table lists this clone with a count of one. The chain joins TRBV11-2 to TRBJ2-3; D might be TRBD2 (5 bases). This CDR3 is built from 16 residues. Germline loops: CDR1 SGHAT, CDR2 FQNNGV. V dropped 5 bases and J dropped 0 bases, with 15 bases sitting between them. The CDR3 bases are TGTGCCAGCAGCCGGAAAGGGAGCACTAGCACAGATACGCAGTATTTT. Residues: CASSRKGSTSTDTQYF.

The chain joins TRBV7-2 to TRBJ2-7, with D possibly TRBD2 on 6 matching bases. The CDR3 extends over 16 amino acids. Trimming removed 5 bases at V and 4 bases at J, with 21 bases between. CDR1 and CDR2 from the germline V gene are SGHTA and FQGNSA. CDR3 residues: CASSRDSTFNTYEQYF. The DNA of the CDR3 is TGTGCCAGCAGCCGGGACTCGACATTTAACACGTACGAGCAGTACTTC.

The chain links TRBV28 to TRBJ2-7, with no clear D. CDR1 is MDHEN, CDR2 SYDVKM, per germline. The V end was cut by 6 bases, the J end by 7 bases, with 16 bases between. CDR3 length: 13 amino acids. The CDR3: CASSRNSLGEQYF. Written as DNA, the CDR3 is TGTGCCAGCAGCCGGAACAGCCTTGGGGAGCAGTACTTC.

The V call is TRBV4-1, the J call TRBJ1-1, with a weak D call TRBD1 (5 bases). The V end was cut by 0 bases, the J end by 8 bases, with 16 bases between. Germline V gene data show CDR1 as MGHRA and CDR2 as YSYEKL. This CDR3 is 15 amino acids long. CDR3 DNA sequence: TGCGCCAGCAGCCAAGAAGTCGGCAGGGAAAAGGAAGCTTTCTTT. Amino acid sequence: CASSQEVGREKEAFF.